This note documents a single T cell receptor beta chain sequence. The antigen remains unidentified. These data originate in a study of T cells in localized non-small cell lung cancer. Study conclusions and caveats: It was uninvolved adjacent lung that showed the highest T cell clonality, exceeding tumor. Those with higher blood T cell density had longer overall survival. Sequencing was limited to one tumor region, leaving the possibility of heterogeneity open. Adjacent lung exhibited a median of about 50 among the 100 most abundant tumor clones.

V was trimmed by 6 bases and J by 3 bases, leaving 11 bases between them. The CDR3 sequence is 13 residues long. Germline loops: CDR1 SNHLY, CDR2 FYNNEI. Here immunoSEQ multiplex PCR was the method, and the copy in TCRdb shows in-frame clones only, minus some. The sample has approximately 21,000 clones; roughly 87% are singletons. The J gene is TRBJ2-5, the V gene TRBV2, with D hard to call. The clonotype comes from a male donor aged 60 or over with stage II lung adenocarcinoma. This specimen was peripheral blood mononuclear cells, taken before any cancer treatment. The CDR3, as DNA: TGTGCCAGCAGACACCCCATGGAAGAGACCCAGTACTTC. It yields the protein CASRHPMEETQYF.